The rows below give T cell receptor beta chains drawn from one sample of a study of shared clonotypes between healthy human individuals. Only in-frame clones appear in the TCRdb table, and some are missing; sequencing was by immunoSEQ multiplex PCR. The sample gives a few million clones, around 90% of which show up once; around 0.38% is in the top ten. The sequenced sample was naive CD4+ T cells from PBMCs. Source of these receptors: a man between 18 and 35 years old in good health. Some clones in this sample may be carry-over from other donors' samples. The CDR3 runs from the conserved cysteine through the conserved F or W. The order of the fields is D gene, CDR3 length, clone size, J gene, V gene, CDR3 DNA, CDR3 protein. D genes are given only for firm matches. Some rows have no size entry. The others give once, few or many, or a class for an expanded clone.

d_gene: TRBD1
len: 15
abundance: .
j_gene: TRBJ2-7
v_gene: TRBV27
CDR3nt: TGTGCCAGCAGCTATATGGGACAGGGGACCCGAGAGCAGTACTTC
CDR3aa: CASSYMGQGTREQYF

d_gene: TRBD2
len: 11
abundance: few
j_gene: TRBJ2-7
v_gene: TRBV28
CDR3nt: TGTGCCAGCAGTTTAGGGGGGGAGGAGTACTTC
CDR3aa: CASSLGGEEYF

d_gene: .
len: 14
abundance: .
j_gene: TRBJ2-7
v_gene: TRBV6-5
CDR3nt: TGTGCCAGCAGTTCCGGGACGGTGACCTACGAGCAGTACTTC
CDR3aa: CASSSGTVTYEQYF

d_gene: .
len: 15
abundance: .
j_gene: TRBJ2-5
v_gene: TRBV19
CDR3nt: TGTGCCAGTAGGGCCACTGCATTCCTTGAAGAGACCCAGTACTTC
CDR3aa: CASRATAFLEETQYF

d_gene: .
len: 16
abundance: .
j_gene: TRBJ2-2
v_gene: TRBV11-2
CDR3nt: TGTGCCAGCAGCCCATCGGGGCAGGGTCTCACCGGGGAGCTGTTTTTT
CDR3aa: CASSPSGQGLTGELFF

d_gene: TRBD1
len: 13
abundance: once
j_gene: TRBJ2-7
v_gene: TRBV27
CDR3nt: TGTGCCAGCAGTCAAGGGGGCGGCTACGAGCAGTACTTC
CDR3aa: CASSQGGGYEQYF

d_gene: .
len: 15
abundance: .
j_gene: TRBJ2-2
v_gene: TRBV28
CDR3nt: TGTGCCAGCAGTTCCCCCGGGGTGAACACCGGGGAGCTGTTTTTT
CDR3aa: CASSSPGVNTGELFF

d_gene: .
len: 16
abundance: .
j_gene: TRBJ2-2
v_gene: TRBV5-1
CDR3nt: TGCGCCAGCAGCTTGCAGGCCGGGAGCGGCACCGGGGAGCTGTTTTTT
CDR3aa: CASSLQAGSGTGELFF

d_gene: .
len: 14
abundance: .
j_gene: TRBJ1-1
v_gene: TRBV10-3
CDR3nt: TGTGCCATCAGTGAGACCAACCAGGGTACTGAAGCTTTCTTT
CDR3aa: CAISETNQGTEAFF

d_gene: .
len: 15
abundance: once
j_gene: TRBJ1-1
v_gene: TRBV6-1
CDR3nt: TGTGCCAGCACCCCATTGGTAGGTGGGAACACTGAAGCTTTCTTT
CDR3aa: CASTPLVGGNTEAFF

d_gene: .
len: 11
abundance: few
j_gene: TRBJ2-1
v_gene: TRBV6-1
CDR3nt: TGTGCCAGCAGTAGATACAATGAGCAGTTCTTC
CDR3aa: CASSRYNEQFF

d_gene: .
len: 15
abundance: .
j_gene: TRBJ2-7
v_gene: TRBV28
CDR3nt: TGTGCCAGCAGTTTATCCCCAGGGGAGGTCTACGAGCAGTACTTC
CDR3aa: CASSLSPGEVYEQYF

d_gene: .
len: 14
abundance: .
j_gene: TRBJ2-1
v_gene: TRBV5-1
CDR3nt: TGCGCCAGCAGCCTTGCGTCACAGGGCAATGAGCAGTTCTTC
CDR3aa: CASSLASQGNEQFF

d_gene: .
len: 18
abundance: .
j_gene: TRBJ2-6
v_gene: TRBV27
CDR3nt: TGTGCCAGCAGTTTATGGGGGCTAGATTGGGAAGGGGCCAACGTCCTGACTTTC
CDR3aa: CASSLWGLDWEGANVLTF

d_gene: TRBD2
len: 18
abundance: .
j_gene: TRBJ2-7
v_gene: TRBV4-3
CDR3nt: TGCGCCAGCAGCCCGCAGGCGGGACTAGCGGGAGCGCGCTACGAGCAGTACTTC
CDR3aa: CASSPQAGLAGARYEQYF

d_gene: TRBD1
len: 15
abundance: .
j_gene: TRBJ1-4
v_gene: TRBV11-2
CDR3nt: TGTGCCAGCAGCTTAGACGGACAGGGAGGCGAAAAACTGTTTTTT
CDR3aa: CASSLDGQGGEKLFF

d_gene: TRBD2
len: 15
abundance: .
j_gene: TRBJ2-3
v_gene: TRBV7-6
CDR3nt: TGTGCCAGCAGCTTAGGCGGGAGGGCCACAGATACGCAGTATTTT
CDR3aa: CASSLGGRATDTQYF

d_gene: .
len: 13
abundance: .
j_gene: TRBJ1-5
v_gene: TRBV2
CDR3nt: TGTGCCAGCAGTGGCGAGGGAGATCAGCCCCAGCATTTT
CDR3aa: CASSGEGDQPQHF

d_gene: TRBD1
len: 13
abundance: .
j_gene: TRBJ1-2
v_gene: TRBV5-1
CDR3nt: TGCGCCAGCAGCCCGGGACAGGGCCATGGCTACACCTTC
CDR3aa: CASSPGQGHGYTF

d_gene: .
len: 10
abundance: .
j_gene: TRBJ2-7
v_gene: TRBV29-1
CDR3nt: TGCAGCGTTGAAAGTGACGAGCAGTACTTC
CDR3aa: CSVESDEQYF

d_gene: .
len: 13
abundance: .
j_gene: TRBJ2-7
v_gene: TRBV29-1
CDR3nt: TGCAGCGTTGTCCCGGGTCCCAGGGACGAGCAGTACTTC
CDR3aa: CSVVPGPRDEQYF

d_gene: TRBD1
len: 14
abundance: .
j_gene: TRBJ1-5
v_gene: TRBV28
CDR3nt: TGTGCCAGCAGTCCCCGGACAGGGGCTCAGCCCCAGCATTTT
CDR3aa: CASSPRTGAQPQHF

d_gene: TRBD2
len: 14
abundance: once
j_gene: TRBJ2-7
v_gene: TRBV2
CDR3nt: TGTGCCAGCAGTGAATTGGGGGGGGCCTACGAGCAGTACTTC
CDR3aa: CASSELGGAYEQYF

d_gene: .
len: 15
abundance: once
j_gene: TRBJ2-6
v_gene: TRBV7-2
CDR3nt: TGTGCCAGCAGCCCAGGGAGGCGAGGGGCCAACGTCCTGACTTTC
CDR3aa: CASSPGRRGANVLTF

d_gene: .
len: 12
abundance: .
j_gene: TRBJ2-2
v_gene: TRBV18
CDR3nt: TGTGCCAGCTCGCCATACACCGGGGAGCTGTTTTTT
CDR3aa: CASSPYTGELFF

d_gene: .
len: 14
abundance: .
j_gene: TRBJ2-7
v_gene: TRBV7-9
CDR3nt: TGTGCCAGCAGCGCTAGTGGCGGATCCTACGAGCAGTACTTC
CDR3aa: CASSASGGSYEQYF

d_gene: .
len: 12
abundance: .
j_gene: TRBJ1-6
v_gene: TRBV7-9
CDR3nt: TGTGCCAGCAGCGCCTCTAATTCACCCCTCCACTTT
CDR3aa: CASSASNSPLHF

d_gene: .
len: 13
abundance: .
j_gene: TRBJ1-5
v_gene: TRBV5-6
CDR3nt: TGTGCCAGCAGCGTCATGTCGGATCAGCCCCAGCATTTT
CDR3aa: CASSVMSDQPQHF

d_gene: .
len: 18
abundance: .
j_gene: TRBJ1-2
v_gene: TRBV28
CDR3nt: TGTGCCAGCAGTTCCCCTAGGGGGGGGATCAACCATAACTATGGCTACACCTTC
CDR3aa: CASSSPRGGINHNYGYTF

d_gene: .
len: 15
abundance: .
j_gene: TRBJ1-4
v_gene: TRBV5-4
CDR3nt: TGTGCCAGCAGCTTGGATCAGGGGTTTGATGAAAAACTGTTTTTT
CDR3aa: CASSLDQGFDEKLFF

d_gene: .
len: 16
abundance: .
j_gene: TRBJ1-1
v_gene: TRBV5-1
CDR3nt: TGCGCCAGCAGCTTGATCATCTCCGGACCGGGGACTGAAGCTTTCTTT
CDR3aa: CASSLIISGPGTEAFF

d_gene: .
len: 15
abundance: .
j_gene: TRBJ2-7
v_gene: TRBV5-1
CDR3nt: TGCGCCAGCAGCTTGGTGGCAGACCCTTCCTACGAGCAGTACTTC
CDR3aa: CASSLVADPSYEQYF

d_gene: .
len: 18
abundance: .
j_gene: TRBJ2-5
v_gene: TRBV5-3
CDR3nt: TGTGCCAGAAGCTTGGCCGGGACGGGAACTGGCGCCAAGGAGACCCAGTACTTC
CDR3aa: CARSLAGTGTGAKETQYF

d_gene: TRBD1
len: 14
abundance: few
j_gene: TRBJ1-1
v_gene: TRBV6-5
CDR3nt: TGTGCCAGCAGTCGTGACAGGGGGCGGACTGAAGCTTTCTTT
CDR3aa: CASSRDRGRTEAFF

d_gene: TRBD1
len: 12
abundance: .
j_gene: TRBJ2-7
v_gene: TRBV5-1
CDR3nt: TGCGCCAGCAGGCACGGACAGGGGGCCGAGGACTTC
CDR3aa: CASRHGQGAEDF

d_gene: .
len: 14
abundance: .
j_gene: TRBJ1-1
v_gene: TRBV29-1
CDR3nt: TGCAGCGTTCGGCCGGGACCTCAGAACACTGAAGCTTTCTTT
CDR3aa: CSVRPGPQNTEAFF

d_gene: TRBD2
len: 15
abundance: .
j_gene: TRBJ2-3
v_gene: TRBV28
CDR3nt: TGTGCCAGCAGTTCTAGCGGCCGGCTTACGGATACGCAGTATTTT
CDR3aa: CASSSSGRLTDTQYF

d_gene: .
len: 10
abundance: .
j_gene: TRBJ1-1
v_gene: TRBV20-1
CDR3nt: TGCAGTGCCCCCCGGGTGGTAGCTTTCTTT
CDR3aa: CSAPRVVAFF

d_gene: TRBD1
len: 16
abundance: .
j_gene: TRBJ1-5
v_gene: TRBV28
CDR3nt: TGTGCCAGCAACACGAGACAGGGGCAGAGCAATCAGCCCCAGCATTTT
CDR3aa: CASNTRQGQSNQPQHF

d_gene: .
len: 14
abundance: once
j_gene: TRBJ2-5
v_gene: TRBV4-3
CDR3nt: TGCGCCAGCAGCCAAGATTACGGGCAAGAGACCCAGTACTTC
CDR3aa: CASSQDYGQETQYF

d_gene: .
len: 15
abundance: .
j_gene: TRBJ1-4
v_gene: TRBV5-1
CDR3nt: TGCGCCAGCAGCTTGTCCAGAGCCACTAATGAAAAACTGTTTTTT
CDR3aa: CASSLSRATNEKLFF

d_gene: .
len: 15
abundance: .
j_gene: TRBJ2-3
v_gene: TRBV7-2
CDR3nt: TGTGCCAGCAGCTTAGTGGGCGGGAAGGTAGATACGCAGTATTTT
CDR3aa: CASSLVGGKVDTQYF